The source of this T cell receptor beta chain is a study of CD8 T cells in Susac syndrome. Purification of the CD8+ and CD4+ T cells relied on negative isolation, and TEMRA cells underwent FACS enrichment. The RNA input was roughly 0.45 to 1 ug, and it was reverse transcribed with random hexamers. TCRdb independently ran MiXCR on the immunoSEQ multiplex PCR reads; one entry per CDR3 protein. Here the sample spans fewer than 350,000 distinct CDR3 sequences, approximately 90% being singletons. Trimming took off 3 bases at V and 3 bases at J, with 15 bases between the two ends. The CDR3 consists of 14 residues. Germline assignment: CDR1 SQVTM and CDR2 ANQGSEA.

The sequence was collected from a human donor with multiple sclerosis. The rearrangement joins TRBV29-1 to TRBJ2-7; D is tentatively TRBD1 or TRBD2 (5 bases each). The source material was CD8+ T cells from PBMCs. CDR3 residues: CSVDRHGDHYEQYF. In nucleotides, the CDR3 is TGCAGCGTTGATCGTCACGGGGACCACTACGAGCAGTACTTC.